A selection of T cell receptor beta chains follows, all from one sample in a study of blood T cell repertoires in COVID-19. Assay used: immunoSEQ multiplex PCR; TCRdb lists only in-frame clones, some missing. The table has approximately 310,000 clones, 70% to 90% seen once. The sample consisted of PBMCs or T cells enriched from blood (not recorded which). The receptor source for this set is a man aged 25 to 40 who had recovered from COVID-19. Each CDR3 is given without its conserved first and last residue. The D gene is left open where the match is weak.

TRBJ1-1,TRBD1,TRBV19,ASTDRGRVTEAF
TRBJ2-2,.,TRBV9,ASSVATNSLTGELF
TRBJ1-2,.,TRBV7-6,ASSFTEGPNYGYT
TRBJ1-2,TRBD1,TRBV7-9,ASSVQGPVPKYGYT
TRBJ1-2,.,TRBV10-2,ASSGTASYGYT
TRBJ1-2,.,TRBV6-1,ASSEAEGRGPNYGYT
TRBJ1-2,.,TRBV6-5,ASKGPGMAGYT
TRBJ2-7,TRBD2,TRBV7-9,ASSPRGGQVFEQY
TRBJ1-5,TRBD1,TRBV10-2,ASRQGGGQPQH
TRBJ2-7,.,TRBV5-1,ASTSSGHRSSYEQY
TRBJ1-1,.,TRBV2,ARGGGLNTEAF
TRBJ1-6,TRBD1,TRBV5-1,ASSFAQGAGNSPLH
TRBJ2-1,.,TRBV11-3,ASSSQGYDNEQF
TRBJ2-7,TRBD1,TRBV19,ASSIKSRGTPYEQY
TRBJ2-1,.,TRBV5-6,ASNTGRTLYNEQF
TRBJ1-3,.,TRBV19,ASSIPGNTIY
TRBJ1-2,.,TRBV13,ASSYGDFLYT
TRBJ1-3,.,TRBV18,ASSPPVSGNTIY
TRBJ1-2,TRBD1,TRBV7-8,ASSTRTGGPNYGYT
TRBJ2-7,.,TRBV12-3/TRBV12-4,ASRRDYEQY
TRBJ1-5,TRBD1,TRBV10-3,AISDRGQGHQPQH
TRBJ2-3,TRBD1,TRBV5-1,ASSLGTGADTQY
TRBJ2-2,TRBD1,TRBV5-1,ASSLFARGPVDTGELF
TRBJ2-5,TRBD2,TRBV9,ASSVQLAGGEETQY
TRBJ1-1,.,TRBV19,ASSKLQVLATEAF